These 9 T cell receptor beta chains came from one sample sequenced in a study of early T cells in non-severe SARS-CoV-2 infection. MiXCR was run by TCRdb on the 5' RACE reads, yielding one entry per CDR3 protein. The data show tens of thousands of distinct CDR3 sequences, with approximately 14% seen just once and roughly 6% held by the top ten. The source material was whole blood. These receptors originate from an adult who was a healthcare worker with PCR-confirmed SARS-CoV-2 infection or an uninfected control (not recorded which).

The genes are TRBV5-5 and TRBJ1-5; a possible D gene is TRBD1 (5 bases). CDR3 length equals 15 residues. Germline lookup yields CDR1 SGHKS and CDR2 YYEKEE (reference sequence). With 5 bases removed from V and 3 bases from J, the gap between germline ends came to 15 bases. The CDR3 nucleotides are TGTGCCAGCAGTCATAGAACAGGTGCCAATCAGCCCCAGCATTTT. It codes for CASSHRTGANQPQHF.

This chain uses TRBV12-3 or TRBV12-4 with TRBJ2-3; D might be TRBD2 (6 bases). The V gene lost 4 bases and the J gene lost 5 bases, with 10 bases spanning the gap. The CDR3 sequence is 13 residues long. DNA of the CDR3: TGTGCCAGCAGTTCGGCCGGGGGAGATACGCAGTATTTT. Residues: CASSSAGGDTQYF.

The chain carries TRBV6-6 and TRBJ2-3; 8 nucleotides line up with TRBD2. Germline CDR1 is MNHNY and CDR2 is SVGAGI (reference sequence). V lost 7 bases, J lost 7 bases, and 10 bases stayed unmatched. The CDR3 totals 14 residues. CDR3 nucleotide sequence: TGTGCCAGCACCCCACTCGCGGGGGGATATACGCAGTATTTT. Translation gives CASTPLAGGYTQYF.

Only a few counts were recorded for this clonotype. V is TRBV9 and J is TRBJ2-3; D possibly corresponds to TRBD1 (5 bases). Germline V gives CDR1 SGDLS, CDR2 YYNGEE. With 3 bases removed from V and 4 bases from J, the gap between germline ends came to 15 bases. The CDR3 is 15 residues long. CDR3: CASSAGRQWPDTQYF. For the CDR3, the DNA is TGTGCCAGCAGCGCAGGCAGACAGTGGCCAGATACGCAGTATTTT.

The V call is TRBV6-2 or TRBV6-3, the J call TRBJ1-1; TRBD1 matches 7 bases. V lost 5 bases and J lost 2; bases outside the gene matches: 5. The CDR3 is 14 amino acids. CDR1 MNHEY and CDR2 SVGEGT come from the germline V gene. CDR3 DNA sequence: TGTGCCAGCAGTAACAGGGGTCTTAACACTGAAGCTTTCTTT. It is translated as CASSNRGLNTEAFF.

This clonotype was recorded a few times. This rearrangement joins TRBV28 to TRBJ2-7, with 7 bases matching TRBD1. The CDR3 extends over 13 amino acids. The germline CDR1 and CDR2 sequences are MDHEN and SYDVKM. The ends lost 3 bases at V and 6 bases at J; junction bases unmatched: 5. This CDR3 is CASSLPTGREQYF. The CDR3, as DNA: TGTGCCAGCAGTTTGCCGACAGGGCGCGAGCAGTACTTC.

CDR3 in amino acids: CASSDTGDGQPQHF. The DNA for the CDR3 is TGTGCCAGCAGTGACACAGGGGACGGTCAGCCCCAGCATTTT. The chain combines TRBV6-4 with TRBJ1-5; 7 bases fit TRBD1. The CDR3 consists of 14 residues. CDR1 and CDR2 from the germline V gene are MRHNA and SNTAGT. After removal of 2 bases from V and 6 bases from J, the junction contained 4 bases not matched to a gene.

The rearrangement joins TRBV12-3 or TRBV12-4 to TRBJ1-1; TRBD1 is a possible D gene (6 bases). CDR3 length equals 13 residues. V lost 7 bases and J 7 bases, leaving 16 bases between the germline ends. The CDR3 reads CASTIPGQREAFF. The DNA for the CDR3 is TGTGCCAGCACTATCCCCGGACAGCGTGAAGCTTTCTTT.

This clonotype came up many times. The chain couples TRBV6-6 to TRBJ2-5; D is undetermined. Germline CDR1 reads MNHNY; CDR2 reads SVGAGI (reference sequence). The CDR3 spans 15 residues. V lost 5 bases and J 5 bases, leaving 18 bases between the germline ends. The CDR3 loop is CASSEVETPYETQYF. The CDR3 DNA sequence: TGTGCCAGCAGTGAAGTCGAGACCCCGTACGAGACCCAGTACTTC.